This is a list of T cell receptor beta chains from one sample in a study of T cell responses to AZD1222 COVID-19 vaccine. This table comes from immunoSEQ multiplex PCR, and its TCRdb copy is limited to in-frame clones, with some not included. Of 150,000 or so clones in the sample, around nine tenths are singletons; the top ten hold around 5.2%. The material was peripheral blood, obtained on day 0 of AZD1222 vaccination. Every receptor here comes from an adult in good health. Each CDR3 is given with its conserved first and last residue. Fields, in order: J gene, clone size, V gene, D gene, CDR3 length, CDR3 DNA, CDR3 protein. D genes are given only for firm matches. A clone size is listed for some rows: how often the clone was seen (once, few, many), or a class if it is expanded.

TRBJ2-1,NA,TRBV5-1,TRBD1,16,TGCGCCAGCAGAGCAGGGGGCGCTTACAATTCGAATGAGCAGTTCTTC,CASRAGGAYNSNEQFF
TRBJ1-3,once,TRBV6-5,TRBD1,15,TGTGCCAGATGTCGACAGGGGGCGCGTGGAAACACCATATATTTT,CARCRQGARGNTIYF
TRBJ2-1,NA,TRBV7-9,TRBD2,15,TGTGCCAGCAGCAGGACTAGCAGCTCCTACAATGAGCAGTTCTTC,CASSRTSSSYNEQFF
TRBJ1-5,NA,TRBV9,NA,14,TGTGCCAGCAGCGTAGGGGCAGGGTATCAGCCCCAGCATTTT,CASSVGAGYQPQHF
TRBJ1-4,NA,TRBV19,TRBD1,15,TGTGCCAGTAGACGGACAGGGGGCGCAAGGGAAAAACTGTTTTTT,CASRRTGGAREKLFF
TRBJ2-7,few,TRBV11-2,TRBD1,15,TGTGCCAGCAGCTTAGACCCTTACAGGGGCGACGAGCAGTACTTC,CASSLDPYRGDEQYF
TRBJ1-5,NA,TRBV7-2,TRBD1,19,TGTGCCAGCAGCTTGGGACAGGGAGGGGATAGATGGGGCAATCAGCCCCAGCATTTT,CASSLGQGGDRWGNQPQHF
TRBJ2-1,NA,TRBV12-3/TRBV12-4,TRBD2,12,TGTGCCAGCAGTTTCGGGGGGAATGAGCAGTTCTTC,CASSFGGNEQFF
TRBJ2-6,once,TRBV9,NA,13,TGTGCCAGCAGATCCTCTGGGGCCAACGTCCTGACTTTC,CASRSSGANVLTF
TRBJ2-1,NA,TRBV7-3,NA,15,TGTGCCAGCAGCTTGAGCTCGACTAATTACAATGAGCAGTTCTTC,CASSLSSTNYNEQFF
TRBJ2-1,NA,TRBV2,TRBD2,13,TGTGCCAGCGGAGCGGGAGTATCAAATGAGCAGTTCTTC,CASGAGVSNEQFF
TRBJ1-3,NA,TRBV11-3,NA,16,TGTGCCAGCAGCTTGGGCAGTAGTTCCTCTGGAAACACCATATATTTT,CASSLGSSSSGNTIYF
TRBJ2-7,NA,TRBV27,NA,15,TGTGCCAGCAGTTTATTGGACACGGCACTATACGAGCAGTACTTC,CASSLLDTALYEQYF
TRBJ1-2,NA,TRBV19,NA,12,TGTGCCAGTAGTATTTCCGGGACCGGCTACACCTTC,CASSISGTGYTF
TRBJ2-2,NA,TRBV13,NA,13,TGTGCCAGCAGCTTCCGGTACACCGGGGAGCTGTTTTTT,CASSFRYTGELFF
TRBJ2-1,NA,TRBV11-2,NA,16,TGTGCCAGCAGCTTCCCTAGCTCCAGCTCCTACAATGAGCAGTTCTTC,CASSFPSSSSYNEQFF
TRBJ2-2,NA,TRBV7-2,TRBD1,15,TGTGCCAGCACGACGGGACAGATCAACACCGGGGAGCTGTTTTTT,CASTTGQINTGELFF
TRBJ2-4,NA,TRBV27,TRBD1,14,TGTGCCAGCAAGGGGGACAGGGGTAAAAACATTCAGTACTTC,CASKGDRGKNIQYF
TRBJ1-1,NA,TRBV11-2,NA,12,TGTGCCAGCAGCTTAGGTCTGACTACGGCTTTCTTT,CASSLGLTTAFF
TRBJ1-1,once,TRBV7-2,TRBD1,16,TGTGCCAGCAGCCATGACAGGGGCGCGCAGAACACTGAAGCTTTCTTT,CASSHDRGAQNTEAFF
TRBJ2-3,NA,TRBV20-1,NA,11,TGCAGTGTTATAGGGACAGATACGCAGTATTTT,CSVIGTDTQYF
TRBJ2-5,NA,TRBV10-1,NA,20,TGCGCCAGCAGTGAGTCGTGCTCTCGGGGAGCCCGGGAACAGCAAGAGACCCAGTACTTC,CASSESCSRGAREQQETQYF
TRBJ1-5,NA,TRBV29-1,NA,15,TGCAGCGCCGCAACAGAGGAACATAGCAATCAGCCCCAGCATTTT,CSAATEEHSNQPQHF
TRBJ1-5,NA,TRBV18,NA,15,TGTGCCAGCTCACCACCGGACGCCAGGTCGAAGCCCCAGCATTTT,CASSPPDARSKPQHF
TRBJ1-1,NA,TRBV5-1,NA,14,TGCGCCAGCAGCTTGGAAGGTCAGGGTGAGGAAGCTTTCTTT,CASSLEGQGEEAFF
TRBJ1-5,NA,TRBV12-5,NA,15,TGTGCTAGTGGTTTGACAAGGGATGACAATCAGCCCCAGCATTTT,CASGLTRDDNQPQHF
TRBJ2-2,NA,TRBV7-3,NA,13,TGTGCCAGCAGCCGCGACGGGAGTAGGGAGCTGTTTTTT,CASSRDGSRELFF
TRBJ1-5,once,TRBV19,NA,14,TGTGCCAGTAGTCACCAGGCGAGCGGGCAGCCCCAGCATTTT,CASSHQASGQPQHF
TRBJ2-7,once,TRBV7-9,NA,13,TGTGCCAGCAGCTTAAGCAGGGTTAACGAGCAGTACTTC,CASSLSRVNEQYF
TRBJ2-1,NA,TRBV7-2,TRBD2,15,TGTGCCAGCAGCCGCCGCGGGGGACTATACAATGAGCAGTTCTTC,CASSRRGGLYNEQFF
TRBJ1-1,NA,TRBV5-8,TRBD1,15,TGTGCCAGCAGCTGGGAGGACAGGGCTTACACTGAAGCTTTCTTT,CASSWEDRAYTEAFF
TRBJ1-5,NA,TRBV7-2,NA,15,TGTGCCAGCAGTTCCGGGGGAGGTAGCAATCAGCCCCAGCATTTT,CASSSGGGSNQPQHF
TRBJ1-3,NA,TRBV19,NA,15,TGTGCCAGTAGTATTGATGGCCACTCTGGAAACACCATATATTTT,CASSIDGHSGNTIYF
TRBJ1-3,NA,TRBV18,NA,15,TGTGCCAGCTCCTCTGAGACAGTCTCTGGAAACACCATATATTTT,CASSSETVSGNTIYF
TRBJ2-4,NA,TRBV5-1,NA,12,TGCGCCAGCAGCTACAAAACAGGTTACAAGTACTTC,CASSYKTGYKYF
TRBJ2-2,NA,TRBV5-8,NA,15,TGTGCCAGCAGCTTGCGACTTCAGGGCACCGGGGAGCTGTTTTTT,CASSLRLQGTGELFF
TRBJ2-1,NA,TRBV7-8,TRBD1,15,TGTGCCAGCAGCCCTCCGGGACAGAATTACAATGAGCAGTTCTTC,CASSPPGQNYNEQFF
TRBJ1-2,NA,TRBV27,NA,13,TGTGCCAGCAGTTTATGGGGGAACTATGGCTACACCTTC,CASSLWGNYGYTF
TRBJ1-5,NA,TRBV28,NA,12,TGTGCCAGCCGGGACAGCAATCAGCCCCAGCATTTT,CASRDSNQPQHF
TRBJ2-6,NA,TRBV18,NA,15,TGTGCCAGCTCACCGACAGGTTCTGGGGCCAACGTCCTGACTTTC,CASSPTGSGANVLTF
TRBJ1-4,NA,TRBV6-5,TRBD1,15,TGTGCCAGCAGTATTCTGACAGGGACTGCTGAAGAACTGTTTTTT,CASSILTGTAEELFF
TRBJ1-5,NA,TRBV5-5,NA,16,TGTGCCAGCAGCTTGGCGTTTCAAGATAGCAATCAGCCCCAGCATTTT,CASSLAFQDSNQPQHF
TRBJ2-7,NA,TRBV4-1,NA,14,TGCGCCAGCAGCCAAGTGATTAGAGGCTACGAGCAGTACTTC,CASSQVIRGYEQYF
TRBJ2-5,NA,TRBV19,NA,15,TGTGCCAGTAGTCTGACCGGGACGGGAAAAGAGACCCAGTACTTC,CASSLTGTGKETQYF
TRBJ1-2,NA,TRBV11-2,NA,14,TGTGCCAGCAGCTTAAGTTTCCAGGGCGGCGGCTACACCTTC,CASSLSFQGGGYTF
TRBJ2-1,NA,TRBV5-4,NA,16,TGTGCCAGCAGCTTGCGGCAGGGCAGTGTCTACAATGAGCAGTTCTTC,CASSLRQGSVYNEQFF
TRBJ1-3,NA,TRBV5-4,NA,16,TGTGCCAGCAGCTTAGGAGGAACCCCCTCTGGAAACACCATATATTTT,CASSLGGTPSGNTIYF
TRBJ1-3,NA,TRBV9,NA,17,TGTGCCAGCAGCGCCGCCAAGGAGAGGGCCCCAGGGAACACCATATATTTT,CASSAAKERAPGNTIYF
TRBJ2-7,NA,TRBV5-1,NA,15,TGCGCCAGCAGCCTCTTAGGGGGAGGTGCGAACGAGCAGTACTTC,CASSLLGGGANEQYF
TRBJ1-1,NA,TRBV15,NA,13,TGTGCCACCAGCAGAAAGAAGAACACTGAAGCTTTCTTT,CATSRKKNTEAFF
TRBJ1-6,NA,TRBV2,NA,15,TGTGCCAGCAGTGAAGACGCAGCTACCAATTCACCCCTCCACTTT,CASSEDAATNSPLHF
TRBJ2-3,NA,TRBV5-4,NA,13,TGTGCCAGCAGCCAAGGACGAACAGATACGCAGTATTTT,CASSQGRTDTQYF
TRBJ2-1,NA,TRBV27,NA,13,TGTGCCAGCAGGAGACAGGAGAACAATGAGCAGTTCTTC,CASRRQENNEQFF
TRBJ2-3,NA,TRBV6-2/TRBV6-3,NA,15,TGTGCCAGCAGTTATCGCGGCAGTACTCGGGATACGCAGTATTTT,CASSYRGSTRDTQYF